These 18 T cell receptor beta chains originate from one sample sequenced in a study of blood T cell repertoires in COVID-19. Assay used: immunoSEQ multiplex PCR; TCRdb lists only in-frame clones, some missing. The table lists around 250,000 clones, approximately 84% of them singletons. Sequenced sample: peripheral blood. All receptors derive from a woman over 75 with acute or convalescent COVID-19.

The rearrangement joins TRBV6-4 to TRBJ2-2, with 8 nucleotides matching TRBD2. This CDR3 is 15 amino acids long. V lost 2 bases, J lost 5 bases, and 4 bases stayed unmatched. Germline V lookup: CDR1 MRHNA, CDR2 SNTAGT. The CDR3 sequence is CASSDDASGTGELFF. DNA of the CDR3: TGTGCCAGCAGTGACGATGCTAGCGGGACCGGGGAGCTGTTTTTT.

The chain is built from TRBV6-2 or TRBV6-3 and TRBJ2-1; D is possibly TRBD1 (7 bases). CDR3 length equals 14 residues. Germline CDR1 MNHEY, CDR2 SVGEGT. V dropped 4 bases and J dropped 6 bases, with 13 bases sitting between them. The CDR3 protein is CASSSRGESNEQFF. CDR3 sequence (DNA): TGTGCCAGCAGTTCCAGGGGGGAAAGCAATGAGCAGTTCTTC.

The V gene is TRBV6-6, the J gene TRBJ2-2; D is perhaps TRBD1 (7 bases). The CDR3 runs to 15 residues. In germline, CDR1 is MNHNY, CDR2 SVGAGI (reference sequence). V was clipped by 6 bases and J by 3 bases, with 14 bases between them. The DNA for the CDR3 is TGTGCCAGCAGCTCGGACAGGAGGGACACCGGGGAGCTGTTTTTT. It specifies CASSSDRRDTGELFF.

The V call is TRBV12-3 or TRBV12-4, the J call TRBJ1-1, with 7 bases lining up with TRBD1. With 6 bases clipped from V and 5 bases from J, the junction kept 6 bases outside the gene matches. The CDR3 contains 13 residues. This CDR3 reads CASRQTGTTEAFF. The CDR3 DNA reads TGTGCCAGCAGACAGACAGGGACGACTGAAGCTTTCTTT.

The chain combines TRBV18 with TRBJ1-3, with a weak D call TRBD1 (5 bases). Germline assignment: CDR1 KGHSH and CDR2 LQKENI. The CDR3 sequence is 15 residues long. V dropped 0 bases and J dropped 7 bases, with 13 bases sitting between them. The CDR3 DNA is TGTGCCAGCTCACCACCGGGGCCGCCCTCCAACACCATATATTTT. It is translated as CASSPPGPPSNTIYF.

The chain has TRBV28 and TRBJ2-3, with 9 bases that match TRBD2. The V gene's germline CDR1 is MDHEN and CDR2 SYDVKM. V gave up 7 bases and J gave up 4 bases; unmatched junction bases: 9. There are 15 residues in the CDR3. This CDR3 reads CASTPLAGNADTQYF. Written as DNA, the CDR3 is TGTGCCAGCACCCCCCTAGCGGGGAACGCAGATACGCAGTATTTT.

This clone has only a few counts. The V gene is TRBV15, the J gene TRBJ1-2, with 8 bases identical to TRBD1. J was trimmed by 1 base and V by 3 bases; bases with no gene match: 13. Per germline, CDR1 LNHNV and CDR2 YYDKDF (reference sequence). The CDR3 is made up of 18 amino acids. The CDR3 here is CATSSTRSYDRGNYGYTF. The CDR3 nucleotides are TGTGCCACCAGCAGCACCCGGAGTTATGACAGGGGTAACTATGGCTACACCTTC.

This chain links TRBV6-5 with TRBJ1-6, with D possibly being TRBD1 (5 bases). The V gene lost 2 bases and the J gene lost 9 bases, with 5 bases spanning the gap. The V gene's germline CDR1 is MNHEY and CDR2 SVGAGI. CDR3 length equals 12 residues. The CDR3 spells CASSYRGSPLHF. The CDR3 region has the DNA TGTGCCAGCAGTTACAGGGGTTCACCCCTCCACTTT.

Regarding this clone: This CDR3 is also generated by other DNA sequences in the sample. This chain links TRBV3-1 (or the pseudogene TRBV3-2) with TRBJ1-3; D call uncertain. CDR1 LGHDT and CDR2 YNNKEL come from the germline V gene (reference sequence). With 3 bases removed from V and 3 bases from J, the gap between germline ends came to 3 bases. CDR3 length: 12 residues. The CDR3 DNA sequence: TGTGCCAGCAGCCACGGTGGAAACACCATATATTTT. It encodes CASSHGGNTIYF.

This rearrangement joins TRBV19 to TRBJ2-1; possibly TRBD2 for D (7 bases). V lost 10 bases and J lost 0, with 19 bases in between. The CDR3 totals 16 residues. CDR1 is LNHDA and CDR2 is SQIVND in the germline V gene (reference sequence). The CDR3 nucleotides are TGTGCCACACCTTTCGGGGGGCCGAGCTCCTACAATGAGCAGTTCTTC. The encoded protein is CATPFGGPSSYNEQFF.

This chain joins TRBV6-2 or TRBV6-3 and TRBJ1-5, with D hard to call. Trimming removed 0 bases from V and 6 bases from J, with 12 bases in between. Germline V lookup: CDR1 MNHEY, CDR2 SVGEGT. The length of the CDR3 is 15 residues. CDR3 region: CASSYSTVATQPQHF. In DNA, the CDR3 is TGTGCCAGCAGTTACTCCACAGTGGCCACTCAGCCCCAGCATTTT.

The chain recombines TRBV2 with TRBJ2-1; D remains unclear. The germline V gene has CDR1 SNHLY and CDR2 FYNNEI. V was shortened by 8 bases and J by 0 bases, with 8 bases between the two germline ends. The CDR3 sequence is 13 residues long. The CDR3 coding sequence is TGTGCCAGCGACTTAAGCTCCTACAATGAGCAGTTCTTC. This gives the protein CASDLSSYNEQFF.

As DNA, the CDR3 is TGTGCCAGCAGTTTGAAAAACAGGGGCCCACCGTACGAGCAGTACTTC. Translation: CASSLKNRGPPYEQYF. This chain uses TRBV27 with TRBJ2-7; 7 bases agree with TRBD1. From germline, CDR1 is MNHEY and CDR2 SMNVEV (reference sequence). V lost 3 bases and J lost 4; bases outside the gene matches: 12. CDR3 size: 16 residues.

The chain employs TRBV6-5 and TRBJ1-6; D is uncertain. The ends were cut back, 6 bases at V and 6 bases at J, with 12 bases in the middle. In germline, CDR1 is MNHEY, CDR2 SVGAGI. The CDR3 extends over 14 amino acids. The CDR3 region is CASRRRDFNSPLHF. As DNA, the CDR3 is TGTGCCAGCAGACGCCGCGATTTTAATTCACCCCTCCACTTT.

As regards this clone: Other DNA sequences in the same sample also yield this CDR3. This chain links TRBV11-2 with TRBJ1-2; 9 bases are a match to TRBD1. Looked up from germline, CDR1 is SGHAT and CDR2 is FQNNGV. V lost 0 bases and J lost 8; bases outside the gene matches: 4. CDR3 size: 14 residues. The CDR3 DNA sequence: TGTGCCAGCAGCTTAGAGCGACAGGGGGACGGCTACACCTTC. Protein product: CASSLERQGDGYTF.

The chain links TRBV5-5 to TRBJ1-4; no clear D gene. Germline CDR1 reads SGHKS; CDR2 reads YYEKEE (reference sequence). V lost 1 base, J lost 4 bases, and 11 bases lay in between. The CDR3 is 15 residues long. In DNA form, the CDR3 reads TGTGCCAGCAGCTTGCGGCCAGGCTATAATGAAAAACTGTTTTTT. It encodes CASSLRPGYNEKLFF. The variable domain in full, with the rest retrieved from reference TRBV5-5 and TRBJ1-4, is DAGVTQSPTHLIKTRGQQVTLRCSPISGHKSVSWYQQVLGQGPQFIFQYYEKEERGRGNFPDRFSARQFPNYSSELNVNALLLGDSALYLCASSLRPGYNEKLFFGSGTQLSVL.

The chain recombines TRBV7-3 with TRBJ1-1; 9 positions agree with TRBD1. V was clipped by 5 bases and J by 5 bases; unmatched bases: 9. The CDR3 is made up of 15 amino acids. Germline lookup yields CDR1 SGHTA and CDR2 FQGTGA. In DNA, the CDR3 is TGTGCCAGCAGCGACGGACAGGGGCGTAGGACTGAAGCTTTCTTT. Amino acid sequence: CASSDGQGRRTEAFF.

The genes are TRBV7-8 and TRBJ2-7; D not resolved. In germline, CDR1 is SGHVS, CDR2 FQNEAQ. Deletions cut 5 bases from V and 5 bases from J, with 7 bases between. The CDR3 covers 11 residues. CDR3 sequence: CASSRDNEQYF. The CDR3 bases are TGTGCCAGCAGCAGAGATAACGAGCAGTACTTC.